This TCR beta chain is from a study of shared clonotypes between healthy human individuals. TCRdb's table, derived via immunoSEQ multiplex PCR, lists solely in-frame clones and lacks some. The sample holds fewer than 850,000 clones; around 96% are singletons and the top ten take under 0.3%. Trimming removed 4 bases from V and 6 bases from J; junction bases left unmatched: 11. There are 16 residues in the CDR3. The germline CDR1 and CDR2 sequences are SGDLS and YYNGEE. Terminally differentiated effector memory CD45RA+ cells were left out of the naive CD8 fraction, which was CD45RO-negative and positively selected for CCR7.

Sequenced material: naive CD8+ T cells sorted from blood. The receptor was isolated from a man under 40 in good health. The genes are TRBV9 and TRBJ1-5; TRBD1 agrees at 9 bases. The DNA for the CDR3 is TGTGCCAGCAGCCCGTCAGGGGACAGGGTTTCTCAGCCCCAGCATTTT. As protein: CASSPSGDRVSQPQHF.